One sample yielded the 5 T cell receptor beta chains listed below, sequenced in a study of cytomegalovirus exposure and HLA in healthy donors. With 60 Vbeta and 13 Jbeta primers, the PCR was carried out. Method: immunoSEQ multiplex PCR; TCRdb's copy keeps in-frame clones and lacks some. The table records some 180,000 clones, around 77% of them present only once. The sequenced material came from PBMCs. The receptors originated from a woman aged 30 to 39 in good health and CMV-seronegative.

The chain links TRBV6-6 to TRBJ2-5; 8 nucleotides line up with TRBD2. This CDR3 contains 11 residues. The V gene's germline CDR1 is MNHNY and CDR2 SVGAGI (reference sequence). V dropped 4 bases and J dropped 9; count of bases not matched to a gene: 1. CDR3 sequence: CASSFGGAQYF. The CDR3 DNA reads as TGTGCCAGCAGTTTCGGGGGGGCCCAGTACTTC.

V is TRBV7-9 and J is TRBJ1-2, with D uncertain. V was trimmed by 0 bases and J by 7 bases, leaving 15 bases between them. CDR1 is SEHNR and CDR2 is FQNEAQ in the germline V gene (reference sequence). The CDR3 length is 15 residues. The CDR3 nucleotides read TGTGCCAGCAGCTTAGCGGACTCAGGCGGACGTGGCTACACCTTC. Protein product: CASSLADSGGRGYTF.

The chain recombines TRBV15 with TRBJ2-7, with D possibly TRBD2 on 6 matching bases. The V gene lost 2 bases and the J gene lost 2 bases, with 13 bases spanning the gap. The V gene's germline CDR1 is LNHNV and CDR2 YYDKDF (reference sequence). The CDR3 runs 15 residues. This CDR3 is CATSRQYSGAYEQYF. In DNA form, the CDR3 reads TGTGCCACCAGCAGACAATACTCGGGAGCCTACGAGCAGTACTTC.

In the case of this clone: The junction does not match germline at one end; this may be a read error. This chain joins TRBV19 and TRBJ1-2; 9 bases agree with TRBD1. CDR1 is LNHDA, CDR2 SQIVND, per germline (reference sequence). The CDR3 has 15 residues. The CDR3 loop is CASSIAGTGNYGYPF. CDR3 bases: TGTGCCAGTAGTATAGCCGGGACAGGGAACTATGGCTACCCCTTC.

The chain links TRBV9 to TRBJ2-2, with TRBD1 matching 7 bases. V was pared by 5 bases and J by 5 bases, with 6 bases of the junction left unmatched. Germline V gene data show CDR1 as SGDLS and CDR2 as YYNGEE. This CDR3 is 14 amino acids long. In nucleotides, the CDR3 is TGTGCCAGCAGGATACAGGGGTCGACCGGGGAGCTGTTTTTT. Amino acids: CASRIQGSTGELFF.